The source of this T cell receptor beta chain is a study of tumor and adjacent non-tumor tissue in lung cancer. As for the study in general: Each sample yielded millions of productive TCRbeta reads on average.

This CDR3 contains 13 residues. With 4 bases removed from V and 5 bases from J, the gap between germline ends came to 10 bases. Per germline, CDR1 SGDLS and CDR2 YYNGEE. A modified ARM-PCR protocol with three rounds of nested PCR amplified TCRbeta. One entry per CDR3 protein results from TCRdb running MiXCR on the multiplex PCR reads. Found here are under 150,000 distinct CDR3 sequences, approximately 66% of them singletons; the top ten hold 15% to 20%. As for this clonotype: Its antigen is still unknown.

No cell sorting was done before RNA was extracted from the tissue. Study outcomes and limitations: Tumor repertoires had a smaller top 100 clone share than normal lung. Significantly higher TCR diversity was found in tumor than normal lung.

This chain links TRBV9 with TRBJ2-1; D not resolved. The receptor's source is a man aged 55 to 69 with small cell lung cancer. The sequenced sample was lung tumor tissue. The CDR3 here is CASSLSRNNEQFF. The CDR3 DNA reads TGTGCCAGCAGCCTCTCGCGCAACAATGAGCAGTTCTTC.